A single T cell receptor (beta chain) is shown here with its context. Its antigen is unknown. The trim removed 2 bases at V and 3 bases at J, leaving 7 bases unmatched. Germline V lookup: CDR1 SGHTA, CDR2 FQGTGA. CDR3 length: 19 residues. The data derive from a study of CD8 T cells in ankylosing spondylitis. Study-level findings and limits: CD8+ disease-linked clones were present at relatively low frequencies in blood. A motif of several highly homologous TCR beta variants was seen as apparently characteristic of ankylosing spondylitis blood. Significantly higher representation of disease-linked clones was reported for matched ankylosing spondylitis synovial fluid.

As the method for making TCR beta libraries, quantitative 5'-RACE with molecular barcodes was used. TCRdb re-called the 5' RACE reads with MiXCR, one entry per CDR3 protein. The table shows 200,000 to 250,000 distinct CDR3 sequences, with approximately 16% occurring only once. Sequencing was carried out using blood, either unsorted or a sorted T cell fraction (not recorded which). V and J are TRBV7-3 and TRBJ2-2; TRBD2 agrees at 15 bases. The clonotype originates from a male donor with ankylosing spondylitis. CDR3 loop: CASSLLGLAGGPDTGELFF. Written as DNA, the CDR3 is TGTGCCAGCAGCTTATTAGGACTAGCGGGGGGGCCGGACACCGGGGAGCTGTTTTTT.